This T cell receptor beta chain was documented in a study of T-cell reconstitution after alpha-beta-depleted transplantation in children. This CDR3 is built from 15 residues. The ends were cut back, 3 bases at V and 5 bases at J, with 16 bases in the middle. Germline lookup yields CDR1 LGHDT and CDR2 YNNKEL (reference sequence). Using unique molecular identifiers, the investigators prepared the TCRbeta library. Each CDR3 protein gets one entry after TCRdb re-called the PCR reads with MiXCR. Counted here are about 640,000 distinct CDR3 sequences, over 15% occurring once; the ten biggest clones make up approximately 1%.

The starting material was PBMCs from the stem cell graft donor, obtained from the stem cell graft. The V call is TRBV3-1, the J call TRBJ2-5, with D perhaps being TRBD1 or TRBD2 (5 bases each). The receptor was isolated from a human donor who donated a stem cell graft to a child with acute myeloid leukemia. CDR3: CASSHALGTGETQYF. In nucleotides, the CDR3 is TGTGCCAGCAGCCACGCCTTGGGGACGGGGGAGACCCAGTACTTC.